This is a list of T cell receptor beta chains from one sample in a study of T cell repertoires in cytomegalovirus infection. These TCRs' antigens remain unknown. One entry per CDR3 protein, called by TCRdb with MiXCR from the reads. The table lists approximately 71,000 distinct CDR3 sequences, 20% to 25% of them singletons. This material consisted of CD8+ T cells from cultured PBMCs, taken from culture after CMV antigen stimulation. These receptors were taken from a human donor in good health (CMV status not recorded). Some clones in this sample may be carry-over from other donors' samples. CDR3s include the opening cysteine and the closing phenylalanine or tryptophan. A D gene is named only where the DNA matches it firmly. Expanded clones are given a class, and other clones once, few, many or no size at all.

>TRBJ2-7|.|.|TRBV12-3/TRBV12-4
TGTGCCAGCAGCTCCCGGGACCAAATCTCCTACGAGCAGTACTTC
CASSSRDQISYEQYF
>TRBJ1-5|few|TRBD1|TRBV28
TGTGCCAGCAGTTCACCCTCCCGGGACAGGGGGCGACGGGGGGATCAGCCCCAGCATTTT
CASSSPSRDRGRRGDQPQHF
>TRBJ2-3|few|TRBD1|TRBV7-2
TGTGCCAGCAGCCGTCGTGACAGGGTCGGGGATACGCAGTATTTT
CASSRRDRVGDTQYF
>TRBJ2-7|.|.|TRBV20-1
TGCAGTGCTAGTTCGGTTGCCAGGGGCTACGAGCAGTACTTC
CSASSVARGYEQYF
>TRBJ1-1|.|TRBD1|TRBV7-6
TGTGCCAGCAGCTTGGGACAGTTAACTGAAGCTTTCTTT
CASSLGQLTEAFF
>TRBJ1-2|few|.|TRBV11-2
TGTGCCAGCAGCCGCGCCGACTATGGCTACACCTTC
CASSRADYGYTF
>TRBJ2-7|few|.|TRBV24-1
TGTGCCACCAGTTCAGGGTTCCGCGGCGAGCAGTACTTC
CATSSGFRGEQYF
>TRBJ1-1|.|.|TRBV18
TGTGCCAGCTCACCACCGGGTTCTGAAGCTTTCTTT
CASSPPGSEAFF
>TRBJ1-5|.|.|TRBV5-6
TGTGCCAGCAGCCGTTCCCCTGGAAGTGGCAATCAGCCCCAGCATTTT
CASSRSPGSGNQPQHF
>TRBJ2-1|few|TRBD2|TRBV7-2
TGTGCCAGCAGCTCTTGGACTAGCAGTAGAGATGAGCAGTTCTTC
CASSSWTSSRDEQFF
>TRBJ1-1|.|.|TRBV7-2
TGTGCCAGCAGCTTAGCTTGGGGGGGGGAAGGCACTGAAGCTTTCTTT
CASSLAWGGEGTEAFF
>TRBJ1-1|.|.|TRBV27
TGTGCCAGCAGTTTTAGGTACGAAAGTCCAGACACTGAAGCTTTCTTT
CASSFRYESPDTEAFF
>TRBJ2-1|few|.|TRBV9
TGTGCCAGCACCCCGGGGGTCGCGGGGCATGAGCAGTTCTTC
CASTPGVAGHEQFF
>TRBJ1-1|.|.|TRBV12-3/TRBV12-4
TGTGCCAGCAGTTTATCGGCGCAGACTGAAGCTTTCTTT
CASSLSAQTEAFF
>TRBJ1-5|.|.|TRBV7-6
TGTGCCAGCAGCTTAGGAAGAAATCAGCCCCAGCATTTT
CASSLGRNQPQHF
>TRBJ1-1|few|.|TRBV19
TGTGCCACGAAAAGGGGAGCCCGGAACACTGAAGCTTTCTTT
CATKRGARNTEAFF
>TRBJ1-2|.|.|TRBV2
TGTGCCAGCCCAGCTTCTCCGAGCTATGGCTACACCTTC
CASPASPSYGYTF
>TRBJ1-1|.|.|TRBV2
TGTGCCAGCGACGCCGAAGCTTTCTTT
CASDAEAFF
>TRBJ1-6|.|TRBD1|TRBV10-3
TGTGCCATCAGTGAACAACAGGGGAAGGATTCACCCCTCCACTTT
CAISEQQGKDSPLHF
>TRBJ2-2|.|TRBD1|TRBV12-5
TGTGCTAGTGGCAAGACAGGGGAAGGGTTTAGGACCGGGGAGCTGTTTTTT
CASGKTGEGFRTGELFF
>TRBJ2-1|few|.|TRBV7-2
TGTGCCAGCAGCTTAGATGCAGGGGCCCCCTACAATGAGCAGTTCTTC
CASSLDAGAPYNEQFF
>TRBJ2-4|.|.|TRBV5-5
TGTGCCAGCAGCGTTCCGTGGGGAATCAAAAACATTCAGTACTTC
CASSVPWGIKNIQYF
>TRBJ2-7|.|.|TRBV7-2
TGTGCCAGCAGCTTAGCCACAACTAGCTACGAGCAGTACTTC
CASSLATTSYEQYF
>TRBJ1-4|few|.|TRBV9
TGTGCCAGCAGCGTAGATGGGGGGCAGGCTAATGAAAAACTGTTTTTT
CASSVDGGQANEKLFF
>TRBJ1-2|few|.|TRBV27
TGTGCCAGCAGTTTTGGGGTAGTAGGCTATGGCTACACCTTC
CASSFGVVGYGYTF
>TRBJ2-7|once|.|TRBV12-3/TRBV12-4
TGTGCCAGCAGTTCTAGCTTAGGAGAGCAGTACTTC
CASSSSLGEQYF
>TRBJ1-2|.|TRBD1|TRBV10-3
TGTGCCACGACAGGGGGCCATGGCTACACCTTC
CATTGGHGYTF
>TRBJ1-5|.|TRBD1|TRBV7-9
TGTGCCAGCAGCTCTCGGACAGGTCCTTATAGGGATCAGCCCCAGCATTTT
CASSSRTGPYRDQPQHF
>TRBJ2-2|.|TRBD2|TRBV28
TGTGCCAGCAGTTCCCGGGAAGGCCTAGCGGGACCGAACACCGGGGAGCTGTTTTTT
CASSSREGLAGPNTGELFF
>TRBJ1-6|.|TRBD1|TRBV6-2/TRBV6-3
TGTGCCAGCAGTCCCGAAACAGGGGGCGATTCACCCCTCCACTTT
CASSPETGGDSPLHF
>TRBJ1-1|few|.|TRBV12-3/TRBV12-4
TGTGCCAGCAGTTACGACCTAGAAAGGCGAACTGAAGCTTTCTTT
CASSYDLERRTEAFF
>TRBJ1-2|few|.|TRBV7-8
TGTGCCAGCAGCTTAGTGGACAGTACGAACTATGGCTACACCTTC
CASSLVDSTNYGYTF
>TRBJ1-2|.|.|TRBV7-2
TGTGCCAGCAGCTCCCCCTCGGCAGGGCAGTATGGCTACACCTTC
CASSSPSAGQYGYTF
>TRBJ2-7|.|.|TRBV28
TGTGCCAGCACCCCGGGAAAAACCTACGAGCAGTACTTC
CASTPGKTYEQYF
>TRBJ2-3|.|TRBD1|TRBV7-6
TGTGCCAGCAGCTGGACAGGGACACGCACAGATACGCAGTATTTT
CASSWTGTRTDTQYF
>TRBJ1-2|few|.|TRBV28
TGTGCCAGCAGAGCCATGATGGGTAGCTATGGCTACACCTTC
CASRAMMGSYGYTF
>TRBJ2-5|.|.|TRBV6-5
TGTGCCAGCAGTTACCGGGGGGCCCTCTTCCAAGAGACCCAGTACTTC
CASSYRGALFQETQYF
>TRBJ1-1|.|.|TRBV7-9
TGTGCCAGCAGCCTGGAGACGGGGGGCGAAGCTTTCTTT
CASSLETGGEAFF
>TRBJ2-7|.|.|TRBV11-2
TGTGCCAGCAGCTTGGAATGGGCAGAGCAGTACTTC
CASSLEWAEQYF
>TRBJ1-4|few|.|TRBV7-9
TGTGCCAGCAGCTTAGGCGGGATGCGGGGCTCCGGACTGTTTTTT
CASSLGGMRGSGLFF
>TRBJ1-2|.|.|TRBV7-9
TGTGCCAGCAGCCCCCTATACCGGGGGGTGGAGGGCTACACCTTC
CASSPLYRGVEGYTF
>TRBJ2-5|.|TRBD1|TRBV7-9
TGTGCCAGCAGATTACAGGGGGTAGAGACCCAGTACTTC
CASRLQGVETQYF
>TRBJ1-2|few|.|TRBV28
TGTGCCAGCAGTTTAGGTCCAGTTGCGGCCTATGGCTACACCTTC
CASSLGPVAAYGYTF
>TRBJ2-3|.|.|TRBV7-8
TGTGCCAGCAGCTTAGCCTCGGGGGATACGCAGTATTTT
CASSLASGDTQYF
>TRBJ1-1|once|.|TRBV7-9
TGTGCCAGCAGCCCCCGGAGGGAGAACACTGAAGCTTTCTTT
CASSPRRENTEAFF
>TRBJ1-1|.|.|TRBV12-3/TRBV12-4
TGTGCCAGCAGTTTAGGGGCGCCCGGGGCTTTCTTT
CASSLGAPGAFF
>TRBJ2-5|.|.|TRBV7-9
TGTGCCAGCAGCTTACCAGGGGCTCTAACCCAAGAGACCCAGTACTTC
CASSLPGALTQETQYF
>TRBJ2-7|.|TRBD1|TRBV12-3/TRBV12-4
TGTGCCAGCAGCTCAATCCCCAGGACAGGGATCGACGAGCAGTACTTC
CASSSIPRTGIDEQYF
>TRBJ2-2|.|.|TRBV6-2/TRBV6-3
TGTGCCAGCAGTTTTGGTTTAGGAGGAACCGGGGAGCTGTTTTTT
CASSFGLGGTGELFF
>TRBJ1-5|few|.|TRBV7-8
TGTGCCAGCAGCTTAGAGAGAGGGGGCAATCAGCCCCAGCATTTT
CASSLERGGNQPQHF
>TRBJ2-5|many|TRBD2|TRBV7-8
TGTGCCAGCAGCTTAGATTGGACTAGAGAGACCCAGTACTTC
CASSLDWTRETQYF
>TRBJ2-7|.|TRBD1|TRBV7-9
TGTGCCAGCACCGCCGGGACAGACTACGAGCAGTACTTC
CASTAGTDYEQYF